A single sample is the source of the 11 T cell receptor beta chains below, sequenced in a study of tissue T cells after allogeneic stem cell transplantation. Assay used: immunoSEQ multiplex PCR; TCRdb lists only in-frame clones, some missing. The sample lists more than 45,000 clones; around 69% were seen once. The sample taken for sequencing was sorted cells pooled from one or two spleens. The receptors were gathered from a pool of C57BL/6 mice in good health.

Regarding this clone: Mouse gene names and germline throughout. The sequence runs out 1 residue before the end of the CDR3; the remainder is reconstructed from the germline J gene. The chain carries TRBV13-1 and TRBJ2-3; D unclear. This CDR3 comprises 14 residues. The V end lost 1 base, the J end lost 3 bases, and 9 bases lay between the germline ends. Germline CDR1 NSHNY, CDR2 SYGAGN. CDR3: CASSDWEGAETLYF. The DNA read from the CDR3 is TGTGCCAGCAGTGATTGGGAAGGGGCAGAAACGCTGTAT.

This clone came up a few times. Any gene name here is a mouse gene name. With the read ending 1 residue before the CDR3 end, the germline J gene is used to fill in that end. The same CDR3 arises from other DNA sequences in this sample as well. V is TRBV13-2 and J is TRBJ2-7, with D perhaps TRBD1 (6 bases). This CDR3 has 13 residues. From germline, CDR1 is NNHNN and CDR2 SYGAGS (reference sequence). Between the trimmed V and J ends, which lost 5 bases and 0 bases, there was a span of 9 bases. CDR3 sequence: CASGEDSSYEQYF. The DNA read from the CDR3 is TGTGCCAGCGGGGAGGACAGCTCCTATGAACAGTAC.

In the case of this clone: The genes and germline here are from mouse. The CDR3 end is not reached by the read, which stops 1 residue before it; the germline J gene fills it in. This rearrangement joins TRBV29 to TRBJ1-6; D is possibly TRBD1 (5 bases). TRBJ1-6 is an ORF; its function is uncertain. Germline V CDR1 and CDR2: MSHET, SYDVDS. V lost 3 bases to trimming and J lost 2 bases, with 5 bases between them. This CDR3 is 14 amino acids long. The part of the CDR3 DNA that was read is TGTGCTAGCAGTTTCAGGGCCTATAATTCGCCCCTCTAC. It codes for CASSFRAYNSPLY. The full CDR3 protein reads CASSFRAYNSPLYF.

A single count supports this clone. All gene names here are mouse names. Coverage ceases 1 residue before the CDR3 finishes, and the germline J gene fills in the end. The chain is built from TRBV26 and TRBJ2-3; D tentatively reads TRBD1 or TRBD2 (5 bases each). Germline V gene lookup returns CDR1 KGHPV and CDR2 FQNQEV (reference sequence). The CDR3 is made up of 15 amino acids. V was cut by 0 bases and J by 0 bases, with 7 bases left in between. Partial CDR3 DNA: TGTGCCAGCAGTCTGTCGGGGGTTAGTGCAGAAACGCTGTAT. It specifies CASSLSGVSAETLY. The entire CDR3 reads CASSLSGVSAETLYF.

On this clone itself: Gene names follow the mouse nomenclature. The read gets to within 1 residue of the CDR3 end, and the germline J gene fills in the rest. The chain employs TRBV19 and TRBJ2-5, with TRBD2 identical over 10 bases. The CDR3 consists of 15 residues. Trimming took 5 bases from V and 2 from J; bases not matched to a gene: 5. Germline CDR1 reads FNHDT; CDR2 reads SITEND (reference sequence). The CDR3 here is CASSPGLGVQDTQYF. Partial CDR3 DNA: TGTGCCAGCAGCCCCGGACTGGGGGTCCAAGACACCCAGTAC.

This clone has just one count. Here the gene names and germline are mouse. The read gets to within 1 residue of the CDR3 end, and the germline J gene fills in the rest. V is TRBV13-2 and J is TRBJ2-3; D unresolved. This CDR3 is 11 amino acids long. Germline V gene data show CDR1 as NNHNN and CDR2 as SYGAGS (reference sequence). V was pared by 2 bases and J by 11 bases, with 9 bases between. The sequenced CDR3 bases are TGTGCCAGCGGTGACGGGGTGAGGCTGTAT. As protein: CASGDGVRLY. The full CDR3 protein is CASGDGVRLYF.

A note on this clone: The listed genes are named as in mouse. The read finishes 1 residue shy of the CDR3 end, and the germline J gene is used to complete it. The rearrangement links TRBV13-2 to TRBJ1-4; perhaps TRBD1 as D (5 bases). The CDR3 totals 14 residues. Germline V CDR1 and CDR2: NNHNN, SYGAGS (reference sequence). The V end lost 1 base, the J end lost 7 bases, and 11 bases lay between the germline ends. The sequenced CDR3 bases are TGTGCCAGCGGTGATAGGGCAGGGCGCGAAAGATTATTT. It specifies CASGDRAGRERLF. The whole CDR3 protein reads CASGDRAGRERLFF.

Worth noting for this clone: Genes here carry mouse names. The CDR3 is cut off 1 residue early in the read; its end comes from the germline J gene. V gene TRBV20 combines with J gene TRBJ2-3; no clear D. Trimming removed 0 bases from V and 0 bases from J, with 7 bases in between. The V gene's germline CDR1 is GFQATS and CDR2 STVNSAI. The CDR3 covers 14 residues. The CDR3 DNA, read in part, is TGTGGTGCTAGGGACTGGCCTAGTGCAGAAACGCTGTAT. It is translated as CGARDWPSAETLY. The whole CDR3 region reads CGARDWPSAETLYF.

In the case of this clone: Each gene name is a mouse one. The read ends 1 residue shy of where the CDR3 ends; the end is completed using the germline J gene. This chain uses TRBV13-1 with TRBJ2-4; 10 bases match TRBD2. This CDR3 contains 15 residues. Trimming at V came to 1 base and at J to 4 bases, leaving 3 bases not matched to a gene. Germline CDR1 and CDR2: NSHNY and SYGAGN. The covered CDR3 bases are TGTGCCAGCAGTGATCCCGGGACTGGGGAAAACACCTTGTAC. Translating gives CASSDPGTGENTLY. The CDR3 reads in full as CASSDPGTGENTLYF.

As for this clone: Mouse gene names apply. The CDR3 is cut off 1 residue early in the read; its end comes from the germline J gene. The chain joins TRBV13-2 to TRBJ2-1; D may be TRBD1 (6 bases). V gave up 2 bases and J gave up 4 bases, with 10 bases separating them. In germline, CDR1 is NNHNN, CDR2 SYGAGS (reference sequence). The CDR3 is 14 amino acids. The CDR3 reads CASGEPGQYAEQFF. Incomplete CDR3 DNA: TGTGCCAGCGGTGAACCGGGACAATATGCTGAGCAGTTC.

Regarding this clone: Gene names denote mouse genes. CDR3 bases read: TGTGCCAGCAGTCGACAGGGCAACCAAGACACCCAGTAC. It specifies CASSRQGNQDTQY. The entire CDR3 protein is CASSRQGNQDTQYF. The V call is TRBV14, the J call TRBJ2-5; 7 positions agree with TRBD1. Coverage ceases 1 residue before the CDR3 finishes, and the germline J gene fills in the end. The germline V gene has CDR1 SGHDT and CDR2 FRDEAV. The ends lost 4 bases at V and 0 bases at J; junction bases unmatched: 2. This CDR3 is 14 amino acids long. Combining the CDR3 with reference TRBV14 and TRBJ2-5 gives the whole variable domain EAGVTQSPRYAVLQEGQAVSFWCDPISGHDTLYWYQQPRDQGPQLLVYFRDEAVIDNSQLPSDRFSAVRPKGTNSTLKIQSAKQGDTATYLCASSRQGNQDTQYFGPGTRLLVL.